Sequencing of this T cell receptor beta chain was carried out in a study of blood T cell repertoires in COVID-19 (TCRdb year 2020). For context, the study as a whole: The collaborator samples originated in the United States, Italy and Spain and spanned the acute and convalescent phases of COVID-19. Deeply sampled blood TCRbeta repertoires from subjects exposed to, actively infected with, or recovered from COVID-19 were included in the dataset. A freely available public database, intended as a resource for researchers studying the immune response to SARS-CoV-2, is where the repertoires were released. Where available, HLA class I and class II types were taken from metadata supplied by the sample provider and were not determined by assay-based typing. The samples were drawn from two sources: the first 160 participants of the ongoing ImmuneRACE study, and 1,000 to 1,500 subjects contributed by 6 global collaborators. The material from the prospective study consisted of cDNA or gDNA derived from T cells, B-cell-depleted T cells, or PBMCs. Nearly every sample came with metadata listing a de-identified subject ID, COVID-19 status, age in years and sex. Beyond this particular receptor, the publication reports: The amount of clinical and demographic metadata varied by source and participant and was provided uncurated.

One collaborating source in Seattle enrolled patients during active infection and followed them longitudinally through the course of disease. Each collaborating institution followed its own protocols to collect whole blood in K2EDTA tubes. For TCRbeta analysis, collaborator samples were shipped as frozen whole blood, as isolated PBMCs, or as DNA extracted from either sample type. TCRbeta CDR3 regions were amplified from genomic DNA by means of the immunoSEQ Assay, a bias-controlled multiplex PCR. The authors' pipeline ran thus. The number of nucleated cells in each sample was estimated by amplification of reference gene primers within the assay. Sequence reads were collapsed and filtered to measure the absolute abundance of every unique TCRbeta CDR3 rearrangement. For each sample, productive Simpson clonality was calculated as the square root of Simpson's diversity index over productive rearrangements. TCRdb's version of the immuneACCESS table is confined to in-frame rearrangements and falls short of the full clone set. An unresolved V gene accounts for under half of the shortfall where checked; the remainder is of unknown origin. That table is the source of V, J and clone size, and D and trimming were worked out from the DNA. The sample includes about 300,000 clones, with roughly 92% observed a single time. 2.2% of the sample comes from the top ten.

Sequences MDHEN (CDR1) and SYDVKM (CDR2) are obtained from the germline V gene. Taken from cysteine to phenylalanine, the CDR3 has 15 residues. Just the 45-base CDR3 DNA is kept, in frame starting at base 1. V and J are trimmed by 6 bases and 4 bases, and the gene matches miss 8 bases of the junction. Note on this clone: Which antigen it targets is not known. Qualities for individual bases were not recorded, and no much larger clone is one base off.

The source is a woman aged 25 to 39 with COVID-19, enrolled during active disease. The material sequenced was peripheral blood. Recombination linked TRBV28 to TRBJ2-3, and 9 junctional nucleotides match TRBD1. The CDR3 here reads CASSLDRGWPDTQYF. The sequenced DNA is TGTGCCAGCAGCCTGGACAGGGGTTGGCCAGATACGCAGTATTTT.